Each of the 20 T cell receptor beta chains below was sequenced from the same sample in a study of T cells in Graves' hyperthyroidism and ophthalmopathy. Amplified regions were TCR beta CDR3 sequences from RNA transcripts. A first-round RT-PCR of the TCR CDR3 used the HTBI primer set. One entry per CDR3 protein, called by TCRdb with MiXCR from the multiplex PCR reads. The sample has about 600,000 distinct CDR3 sequences, 14% seen once. Sequenced sample: blood. Every receptor here comes from a woman under 30 with Graves' ophthalmopathy.

This clonotype was observed a handful of times. J is TRBJ2-7 and V is TRBV5-1, with D possibly being TRBD1 (6 bases). From germline, CDR1 is SGHRS and CDR2 YFSETQ. The CDR3 runs to 14 residues. The V and J ends lost 3 bases and 1 base respectively, with 11 bases between them. CDR3 DNA sequence: TGCGCCAGCAGCTACGAGACAGGATCCTACGAGCAGTACTTC. Its translation: CASSYETGSYEQYF.

Here the CDR3 DNA reads TGTGCCAGTAGTACTAGCGGGAGGGGGCAGTTCTTC. It is translated as CASSTSGRGQFF. This chain uses TRBV19 with TRBJ2-1; 12 positions agree with TRBD2. Germline V gene lookup returns CDR1 LNHDA and CDR2 SQIVND (reference sequence). With 4 bases clipped from V and 12 bases from J, the junction kept 1 base outside the gene matches. This CDR3 comprises 12 residues.

This chain uses TRBV19 with TRBJ2-2; the D gene is possibly TRBD2 (6 bases). The CDR3 has 17 amino acids. V lost 9 bases and J 1 base, leaving 21 bases between the germline ends. The germline gives CDR1 LNHDA, CDR2 SQIVND (reference sequence). In DNA form, the CDR3 reads TGTGCCAGCACTATTCGGGAGAGGTTAGGGAACACCGGGGAGCTGTTTTTT. It translates to CASTIRERLGNTGELFF.

This clonotype was counted a few times. J is TRBJ2-5 and V is TRBV4-1, with TRBD1 identical over 9 bases. CDR3 length: 16 amino acids. Germline loops: CDR1 MGHRA, CDR2 YSYEKL. After removal of 4 bases from V and 3 bases from J, the junction contained 9 bases not matched to a gene. The CDR3 is CASSPYQTGGEETQYF. CDR3 nucleotides: TGCGCCAGCAGCCCATACCAGACAGGGGGTGAAGAGACCCAGTACTTC.

The gene calls are TRBV3-1 and TRBJ2-5; D perhaps matches TRBD2 (5 bases). Trimming took off 4 bases at V and 1 base at J, with 16 bases between the two ends. CDR3 length: 16 residues. Germline V gene lookup returns CDR1 LGHDT and CDR2 YNNKEL (reference sequence). The CDR3, as DNA: TGTGCCAGCAGCCCCAAAACGCTCGAGGGCCAAGAGACCCAGTACTTC. Its translation: CASSPKTLEGQETQYF.

The CDR3, as DNA: TGTGCCAGCAACCCTCACCCCGGGACTAGCGGCTCCACAGATACGCAGTATTTT. It specifies CASNPHPGTSGSTDTQYF. V gene TRBV28 combines with J gene TRBJ2-3, with TRBD2 identical over 11 bases. The CDR3 spans 18 residues. The germline V gene encodes CDR1 MDHEN and CDR2 SYDVKM. The J segment lost 2 bases and the V segment lost 7 bases, leaving 14 bases of the junction unmatched. Full variable domain (remainder filled in from reference TRBV28 and TRBJ2-3): DVKVTQSSRYLVKRTGEKVFLECVQDMDHENMFWYRQDPGLGLRLIYFSYDVKMKEKGDIPEGYSVSREKKERFSLILESASTNQTSMYLCASNPHPGTSGSTDTQYFGPGTRLTVL.

The J gene is TRBJ1-4, the V gene TRBV20-1; possible D gene TRBD1, 6 bases. V was clipped by 0 bases and J by 8 bases, with 16 bases between them. CDR3 size: 15 residues. Germline V lookup: CDR1 DFQATT, CDR2 SNEGSKA (reference sequence). DNA for the CDR3: TGCAGTGCTAGAGATGTCCGGACAGAGAGAGAAAAACTGTTTTTT. This sequence encodes CSARDVRTEREKLFF.

This clonotype was observed many times. This chain links TRBV18 with TRBJ1-4; D is uncertain. V gave up 3 bases and J gave up 0 bases, with 8 bases separating them. CDR1 is KGHSH and CDR2 is LQKENI in the germline V gene. The CDR3 spans 15 residues. The CDR3 DNA reads TGTGCCAGCTCACCTAGGAGAGCAACTAATGAAAAACTGTTTTTT. As protein: CASSPRRATNEKLFF.

This chain connects TRBV27 to TRBJ1-1; D gene unclear. CDR3 length: 16 amino acids. Germline V lookup: CDR1 MNHEY, CDR2 SMNVEV (reference sequence). Trimming shortened V by 5 bases and J by 5 bases, and 21 bases separated the two germline ends. The chain's CDR3 is CASSPPGVGIGTEAFF. The CDR3 DNA reads TGTGCCAGCAGTCCACCGGGTGTGGGGATCGGGACTGAAGCTTTCTTT.

This clonotype came up many times. The chain joins TRBV6-2 or TRBV6-3 to TRBJ2-7, with a weak D call TRBD2 (5 bases). With 3 bases removed from V and 3 bases from J, the gap between germline ends came to 42 bases. The CDR3 is 24 residues long. CDR1 is MNHEY and CDR2 is SVGEGT in the germline V gene. The CDR3, as DNA: TGTGCCAGCAGTTATAATCGGGGAATAACCGGAAAACACGAGGGCCGCGACATATACTACGAGCAGTACTTC. Protein product: CASSYNRGITGKHEGRDIYYEQYF.

This clonotype was counted between two and nine times. This rearrangement joins TRBV4-1 to TRBJ2-7, with 8 bases fitting TRBD1. Per the germline V gene, CDR1 is MGHRA and CDR2 is YSYEKL. J gave up 4 bases and V 2 bases, and 7 bases lay outside the gene matches. The CDR3 has 15 residues. CDR3 sequence reads: CASSQNQGQAYEQYF. In DNA, the CDR3 is TGCGCCAGCAGCCAAAACCAGGGACAGGCGTACGAGCAGTACTTC.

This clonotype turned up a few times. This rearrangement joins TRBV6-1 to TRBJ1-1; D remains ambiguous. V dropped 2 bases and J dropped 3 bases, with 13 bases sitting between them. This CDR3 contains 15 residues. CDR1 and CDR2 from the germline V gene are MNHNS and SASEGT. CDR3 sequence reads: CASSELLNWHTEAFF. The CDR3 DNA is TGTGCCAGCAGTGAACTTCTCAATTGGCACACTGAAGCTTTCTTT.

The chain employs TRBV4-2 and TRBJ1-5; 7 positions agree with TRBD1. Germline trimming cut 0 bases from V and 3 bases from J; bases unmatched to any gene: 8. Germline V gene lookup returns CDR1 LGHNA and CDR2 YNFKEQ. The CDR3 extends over 17 amino acids. The CDR3 region is CASSQDTNRGFNQPQHF. CDR3 nucleotides: TGTGCCAGCAGCCAAGATACCAACAGGGGATTCAATCAGCCCCAGCATTTT.

The CDR3 DNA reads TGTGCCAGCACCGAGCGGACAGTCCAAGAGACCCAGTACTTC. Protein: CASTERTVQETQYF. The genes are TRBV5-4 and TRBJ2-5, with D possibly matching TRBD1 (6 bases). With 6 bases removed from V and 1 base from J, the gap between germline ends came to 13 bases. The CDR3 extends over 14 amino acids. From germline, CDR1 is SGHNT and CDR2 YYREEE (reference sequence).

This clonotype was detected many times. The chain is built from TRBV7-8 and TRBJ1-2, with TRBD1 identical over 11 bases. The ends lost 0 bases at V and 8 bases at J; junction bases unmatched: 8. Germline lookup yields CDR1 SGHVS and CDR2 FQNEAQ. The CDR3 runs to 16 residues. CDR3 bases: TGTGCCAGCAGCTTAGCTAGGACAGGGGGCGCGAAGGGCTACACCTTC. Protein product: CASSLARTGGAKGYTF. Full variable domain (missing parts from reference TRBV7-8 and TRBJ1-2): GAGVSQSPRYKVAKRGQDVALRCDPISGHVSLFWYQQALGQGPEFLTYFQNEAQLDKSGLPSDRFFAERPEGSVSTLKIQRTQQEDSAVYLCASSLARTGGAKGYTFGSGTRLTVV.

This clonotype appeared a single time. A read error may explain this, as a much larger clone is one base away. The V call is TRBV11-3, the J call TRBJ2-2; weak D call: TRBD2 (6 bases). The germline V gene encodes CDR1 SGHNT and CDR2 YENEEA. The CDR3 extends over 16 amino acids. The CDR3 nucleotides are TGTGCCAGCAGCTTAGAGTACGGGAGCGGCACCAGGGAGCTGTTTTTT. Protein: CASSLEYGSGTRELFF.

In its sample, this clonotype was seen many times. The chain has TRBV28 and TRBJ2-7; 15 nucleotides match TRBD2. The CDR3 is 16 amino acids. CDR1 MDHEN and CDR2 SYDVKM come from the germline V gene. V shed 4 bases and J 2 bases; nucleotides not matched to a gene: 3. CDR3 loop: CASSSGLAGGPYEQYF. Here the CDR3 DNA reads TGTGCCAGCAGTTCTGGACTAGCGGGAGGGCCCTACGAGCAGTACTTC.

With regard to this clonotype: A clone one base away is much larger, so this may be a read error. The chain uses TRBV7-2 and TRBJ1-5, with D perhaps matching TRBD1 (5 bases). CDR1 is SGHTA and CDR2 is FQGNSA in the germline V gene. Trimming removed 9 bases from V and 5 bases from J, with 17 bases in between. The CDR3 totals 14 residues. The CDR3 is CASSIGGVDQPQHF. The CDR3 DNA sequence: TGTGCCAGTAGCATCGGGGGGGTAGATCAGCCCCAGCATTTT.

Of note for this clonotype: Germline is not matched at one junction end, which may reflect a read error. The chain uses TRBV20-1 and TRBJ1-3; perhaps TRBD1 as D (5 bases). Germline V gene sequence: CDR1 DFQATT, CDR2 SNEGSKA (reference sequence). This CDR3 is built from 15 residues. The CDR3 DNA is TGCAGTGCTCCACGGCCTGGCGGGGCTGGGAACACCATATATTTT. It is translated as CSAPRPGGAGNTIYF.

Ten or more counts support this clonotype. The chain joins TRBV9 to TRBJ2-1; no definite D call. The V gene's germline CDR1 is SGDLS and CDR2 YYNGEE. The CDR3 totals 15 residues. V dropped 6 bases and J dropped 0 bases, with 13 bases sitting between them. CDR3 coding DNA: TGTGCCAGCACCGGGCGGCCTAGCTCCTACAATGAGCAGTTCTTC. Translation gives CASTGRPSSYNEQFF.